This TCR beta chain was recovered during a study of blood T cell repertoires in COVID-19. This CDR3 contains 14 residues. The germline V gene has CDR1 SGHRS and CDR2 YFSETQ. The V and J ends lost 0 bases and 0 bases respectively, with 6 bases between them. A word on this clone: Other DNA variants within this sample encode the same CDR3.

Two negative PCRs, clearance, or symptom resolution had been documented for recovered Cohort 3 donors. In the original processing: The authors estimated nucleated cell counts from reference gene primer amplification. Profiled with immunoSEQ multiplex PCR; TCRdb holds only in-frame clones, not every one. V and J calls and clone size are those listed in that table; D and trimming were worked out from the DNA. The sample has some 300,000 clones; approximately 88% are singletons. The sequenced material came from PBMCs or T cells enriched from blood (not recorded which). The V call is TRBV5-1, the J call TRBJ2-5; possibly TRBD1 for D (5 bases). This sequence originates from a woman aged 40 to 50 who had recovered from COVID-19. CDR3 bases: TGCGCCAGCAGCTTGGCAGGGAACCAAGAGACCCAGTACTTC. Protein: CASSLAGNQETQYF.